Shown below are 15 T cell receptor beta chains from a single sample sequenced in a study of response to subunit inactivated influenza vaccine. TCRdb re-called the RT-PCR reads through MiXCR, storing one row per CDR3 protein. Of a few hundred thousand distinct CDR3 sequences in the sample, around 15% are singletons; the top ten hold around 10%. Specimen: PBMCs from blood, collected about 11 days after vaccination. Every receptor here comes from a man aged 50 or older who received an inactivated influenza vaccine.

This clonotype has at least ten counts. V and J are TRBV20-1 and TRBJ2-2, with TRBD2 matching 14 bases. Germline CDR1 DFQATT, CDR2 SNEGSKA (reference sequence). The CDR3 totals 18 residues. The junction had 6 bases not matched to a gene; V was cut back by 2 bases and J by 1 base. CDR3 in amino acids: CSARSRLAGGLNTGELFF. Written as DNA, the CDR3 is TGCAGTGCTAGAAGCCGACTAGCGGGGGGGCTGAACACCGGGGAGCTGTTTTTT.

This chain uses TRBV29-1 with TRBJ1-1; tentatively, D is TRBD1 (5 bases). CDR1 is SQVTM, CDR2 ANQGSEA, per germline. Trimming stripped 7 bases from V and 2 bases from J, with 11 bases between. The length of the CDR3 is 12 residues. In nucleotides, the CDR3 is TGCAGCGCACTGACAGATAACACTGAAGCTTTCTTT. It encodes CSALTDNTEAFF.

There are a few counts of this clonotype. The chain uses TRBV6-5 and TRBJ2-7, with a possible D match to TRBD1 (6 bases). The germline CDR1 and CDR2 sequences are MNHEY and SVGAGI. The CDR3 runs to 15 residues. Trimming removed 6 bases at V and 6 bases at J, with 21 bases between. The CDR3 sequence: CASSLTPQGWGEQYF. For the CDR3, the DNA is TGTGCCAGCAGCCTTACTCCCCAGGGGTGGGGCGAGCAGTACTTC.

The CDR3 reads CSARDLRGDETQYF. In DNA form, the CDR3 reads TGCAGTGCTAGAGATCTCCGGGGGGATGAGACCCAGTACTTC. The V gene is TRBV20-1, the J gene TRBJ2-5; 7 bases are shared with TRBD2. V was clipped by 0 bases and J by 5 bases; unmatched bases: 6. The germline V gene encodes CDR1 DFQATT and CDR2 SNEGSKA (reference sequence). The CDR3 spans 14 residues.

V usage is TRBV5-5 and J usage is TRBJ1-4, with no clear D. Germline lookup yields CDR1 SGHKS and CDR2 YYEKEE (reference sequence). The CDR3 sequence is 15 residues long. Trimming took off 0 bases at V and 5 bases at J, with 11 bases between the two ends. The CDR3 DNA reads as TGTGCCAGCAGCTTGGTCGTCGGGAGGAATGAAAAACTGTTTTTT. This encodes CASSLVVGRNEKLFF.

The genes are TRBV19 and TRBJ1-1, with D perhaps TRBD1 (6 bases). The ends were cut back, 7 bases at V and 0 bases at J, with 12 bases in the middle. This CDR3 spans 14 amino acids. Germline loops: CDR1 LNHDA, CDR2 SQIVND (reference sequence). The DNA of the CDR3 is TGTGCCAGTAAGGTTACAGGGCTGAACACTGAAGCTTTCTTT. Translated: CASKVTGLNTEAFF. The whole variable domain, filled in from reference TRBV19 and TRBJ1-1, reads DGGITQSPKYLFRKEGQNVTLSCEQNLNHDAMYWYRQDPGQGLRLIYYSQIVNDFQKGDIAEGYSVSREKKESFPLTVTSAQKNPTAFYLCASKVTGLNTEAFFGQGTRLTVV.

This clonotype was observed a few times. The chain has TRBV5-5 and TRBJ2-2; TRBD1 matches at 7 bases. This CDR3 region has 15 residues. Germline V lookup: CDR1 SGHKS, CDR2 YYEKEE (reference sequence). The J segment lost 7 bases and the V segment lost 4 bases, leaving 10 bases of the junction unmatched. In nucleotides, the CDR3 is TGTGCCAGCAGCCTCACAGGGGATAGGGTCGGGGAGCTGTTTTTT. Translating it yields CASSLTGDRVGELFF.

This clonotype was counted ten times or more. V usage is TRBV29-1 and J usage is TRBJ2-3; D tentatively reads TRBD1 or TRBD2 (6 bases each). This CDR3 spans 13 amino acids. The germline gives CDR1 SQVTM, CDR2 ANQGSEA. Trimming left V 6 bases short and J 9 bases short, with 19 bases between. The CDR3 loop reads CSVGTGARDTQYF. In DNA, the CDR3 is TGCAGCGTGGGGACGGGGGCTAGGGACACGCAGTATTTT.

This clonotype has a handful of counts. The CDR3 DNA is TGTGCCAGCAGCGCCCCCGGGACTAGCGGGGGGGCCAATGAGCAGTTCTTC. Protein: CASSAPGTSGGANEQFF. The chain employs TRBV9 and TRBJ2-1; 16 bases map to TRBD2. CDR1 and CDR2 from the germline V gene are SGDLS and YYNGEE. The CDR3 consists of 17 residues. V trimming: 3 bases; J trimming: 6 bases; junction bases outside the gene matches: 6.

This clonotype was found once. V gene TRBV10-3 combines with J gene TRBJ2-3; 9 positions agree with TRBD2. The CDR3 covers 15 residues. Germline CDR1 reads ENHRY; CDR2 reads SYGVKD. V lost 3 bases to trimming and J lost 1 base; unmatched junction nucleotides: 2. CDR3 amino acids: CAISEAGGGTDTQYF. In nucleotides, the CDR3 is TGTGCCATCAGTGAAGCGGGGGGCGGCACAGATACGCAGTATTTT.

CDR3 amino acids: CASSYRRGSGNTIYF. The CDR3 DNA reads TGTGCCAGCAGTTACCGGAGGGGGTCTGGAAACACCATATATTTT. The chain combines TRBV6-2 or TRBV6-3 with TRBJ1-3, with a possible D match to TRBD1 (6 bases). The CDR3 consists of 15 residues. Germline V CDR1 and CDR2: MNHEY, SVGEGT. V dropped 2 bases and J dropped 1 base, with 9 bases sitting between them.

In regard to this clonotype: The conserved phenylalanine or tryptophan is not found at the CDR3 terminus, so this likely reflects a read error. The rearrangement uses TRBV19 and TRBJ2-5, with D maybe TRBD2 (5 bases). This CDR3 comprises 13 residues. V lost 1 base, J lost 7 bases, and 10 bases lay in between. CDR1 LNHDA and CDR2 SQIVND come from the germline V gene (reference sequence). CDR3 protein: CASSIGGRGTQYL. The CDR3, as DNA: TGTGCCAGTAGTATAGGCGGGCGTGGGACCCAGTACTTA.

The CDR3: CASSVGANTVGTEAFF. As DNA, the CDR3 is TGTGCCAGCAGCGTAGGGGCTAACACAGTTGGCACTGAAGCTTTCTTT. The gene calls are TRBV9 and TRBJ1-1; D is uncertain. Deletions cut 0 bases from V and 4 bases from J, with 16 bases between. Germline V CDR1 and CDR2: SGDLS, YYNGEE. The CDR3 runs 16 residues.

The chain combines TRBV11-2 with TRBJ2-7, with D unclear. The length of the CDR3 is 16 residues. Deletions cut 5 bases from V and 1 base from J, with 18 bases between. Germline V gene sequence: CDR1 SGHAT, CDR2 FQNNGV. This chain's CDR3 is CASSLVGSRSSYEQYF. The CDR3 nucleotides are TGTGCCAGCAGCCTGGTGGGCAGCCGGTCTTCCTACGAGCAGTACTTC.

This clonotype was seen only a few times. The rearrangement links TRBV7-9 to TRBJ2-2, with D perhaps TRBD1 or TRBD2 (5 bases each). The CDR3 spans 16 residues. The V end lost 5 bases, the J end lost 1 base, and 14 bases lay between the germline ends. Germline assignment: CDR1 SEHNR and CDR2 FQNEAQ (reference sequence). CDR3 in amino acids: CASSTDWGGNTGELFF. CDR3 DNA sequence: TGTGCCAGCAGCACGGACTGGGGCGGGAACACCGGGGAGCTGTTTTTT.